The 30 T cell receptor beta chains below were found in one sample sequenced in a study of response to subunit inactivated influenza vaccine. Each CDR3 protein gets one entry after TCRdb re-called the RT-PCR reads with MiXCR. The sample yields a few hundred thousand distinct CDR3 sequences, roughly 9.7% seen once. Sequenced material: PBMCs from blood, taken 40 to 50 days after vaccination. The receptors were gathered from a man aged 50 to 59 who received an inactivated influenza vaccine.

At least ten counts were recorded for this clonotype. The chain couples TRBV20-1 to TRBJ1-1, with D uncertain. Germline V lookup: CDR1 DFQATT, CDR2 SNEGSKA (reference sequence). V lost 2 bases, J lost 0 bases, and 10 bases lay in between. This CDR3 has 14 residues. In DNA form, the CDR3 reads TGCAGTGCTAGAATTGGCAGCTTGAACACTGAAGCTTTCTTT. Translating gives CSARIGSLNTEAFF.

There are a few counts of this clonotype. The chain couples TRBV5-1 to TRBJ2-5; maybe TRBD1 (5 bases). The CDR3 runs 14 residues. The germline V gene encodes CDR1 SGHRS and CDR2 YFSETQ. Trimming took off 2 bases at V and 2 bases at J, with 10 bases between the two ends. The CDR3, as DNA: TGCGCCAGCAGCTTTGGACATCTTCAAGAGACCCAGTACTTC. This translates into CASSFGHLQETQYF. The full variable domain, rest sourced from reference TRBV5-1 and TRBJ2-5, is KAGVTQTPRYLIKTRGQQVTLSCSPISGHRSVSWYQQTPGQGLQFLFEYFSETQRNKGNFPGRFSGRQFSNSRSEMNVSTLELGDSALYLCASSFGHLQETQYFGPGTRLLVL.

There are many counts of this clonotype. V is TRBV28 and J is TRBJ2-5, with 7 bases aligning to TRBD1. CDR3 length equals 14 residues. The germline V gene has CDR1 MDHEN and CDR2 SYDVKM. V lost 6 bases to trimming and J lost 5 bases; unmatched junction nucleotides: 9. The CDR3 coding sequence is TGTGCCAGCAGACCAATACAGGGGTTGGAGACCCAGTACTTC. As protein: CASRPIQGLETQYF.

This clonotype was recorded a few times. The gene calls are TRBV20-1 and TRBJ2-3; TRBD2 aligns across 12 bases. The germline gives CDR1 DFQATT, CDR2 SNEGSKA (reference sequence). This CDR3 contains 16 residues. The V and J ends lost 1 base and 3 bases, in that order; junction bases with no gene match: 5. As DNA, the CDR3 is TGCAGTGCTAGAGCAGGACTAGCGGGGAATACAGATACGCAGTATTTT. It codes for CSARAGLAGNTDTQYF.

A few counts support this clonotype. The chain joins TRBV28 to TRBJ1-1, with 10 bases aligning to TRBD1. With 2 bases clipped from V and 0 bases from J, the junction kept 6 bases outside the gene matches. The germline CDR1 and CDR2 sequences are MDHEN and SYDVKM. This CDR3 is built from 17 residues. CDR3 DNA: TGTGCCAGCAGTTTAGTGGGACAGGGGCCGATGAACACTGAAGCTTTCTTT. This encodes CASSLVGQGPMNTEAFF.

This sequence joins TRBV11-2 and TRBJ2-3; 7 bases agree with TRBD1. This CDR3 has 16 residues. Germline V gives CDR1 SGHAT, CDR2 FQNNGV. The V segment lost 3 bases and the J segment 0 bases; nucleotides outside the gene matches: 6. For the CDR3, the DNA is TGTGCCAGCAGCTTGCAGACAGGGTTGAGCACAGATACGCAGTATTTT. Amino acids: CASSLQTGLSTDTQYF.

This clonotype was observed a few times. The V and J genes are TRBV7-9 and TRBJ2-6; D is possibly TRBD1 or TRBD2 (5 bases each). The CDR3 is 17 residues long. V was clipped by 1 base and J by 0 bases, with 10 bases between them. CDR1 SEHNR and CDR2 FQNEAQ come from the germline V gene (reference sequence). The CDR3 DNA follows: TGTGCCAGCAGCTTAGAAGGGACCCTCTCTGGGGCCAACGTCCTGACTTTC. It is translated as CASSLEGTLSGANVLTF. The complete variable domain, with remaining parts taken from reference TRBV7-9 and TRBJ2-6, reads DTGVSQNPRHKITKRGQNVTFRCDPISEHNRLYWYRQTLGQGPEFLTYFQNEAQLEKSRLLSDRFSAERPKGSFSTLEIQRTEQGDSAMYLCASSLEGTLSGANVLTFGAGSRLTVL.

A single count supports this clonotype. The junction departs from the called germline gene at one end, perhaps through a read error. This chain links TRBV20-1 with TRBJ1-1, with a possible D match to TRBD1 (6 bases). The CDR3 extends over 11 amino acids. Germline CDR1 DFQATT, CDR2 SNEGSKA (reference sequence). The CDR3 coding sequence is TGCAGGGGGGGCAGTAACACCGAAGCTTTCTTT. It is translated as CRGGSNTEAFF.

This clonotype was picked up a small number of times. In DNA, the CDR3 is TGTGCCAGCAGTTTCACCGGGACTAGCGGTAGCTCCTACGAGCAGTACTTC. Amino acids: CASSFTGTSGSSYEQYF. V usage is TRBV12-3 or TRBV12-4 and J usage is TRBJ2-7, with 11 bases fitting TRBD2. Trimming cost V 3 bases and J 0 bases; bases outside gene matches: 7. This CDR3 is 17 amino acids long.

This chain links TRBV20-1 with TRBJ2-3; 11 bases line up with TRBD2. J was trimmed by 3 bases and V by 6 bases; bases with no gene match: 5. The CDR3 runs 14 residues. Germline V gene sequence: CDR1 DFQATT, CDR2 SNEGSKA (reference sequence). The DNA for the CDR3 is TGCAGTGCACAAACTAGCGGGAGTACAGATACGCAGTATTTT. This encodes CSAQTSGSTDTQYF.

The chain has TRBV4-3 and TRBJ2-2; 9 bases are shared with TRBD1. V trimming: 2 bases; J trimming: 7 bases; junction bases outside the gene matches: 5. CDR1 LGHNA and CDR2 YSLEER come from the germline V gene. This CDR3 spans 15 amino acids. CDR3 nucleotides: TGCGCCAGCAGCCAATCTGGACAGGGGAACGGGGAGCTGTTTTTT. Translation: CASSQSGQGNGELFF.

The chain recombines TRBV7-2 with TRBJ2-7, with TRBD1 as a possible D gene (6 bases). The CDR3 runs to 12 residues. V dropped 5 bases and J dropped 6 bases, with 11 bases sitting between them. Germline V gene sequence: CDR1 SGHTA, CDR2 FQGNSA. The CDR3 sequence is CASSQPRGEQYF. CDR3 sequence (DNA): TGTGCCAGCAGCCAGCCCAGGGGCGAGCAGTACTTC.

This clonotype was seen at least ten times. The rearrangement links TRBV29-1 to TRBJ2-3; unclear D gene. V lost 1 base, J lost 0 bases, and 11 bases lay in between. CDR1 SQVTM and CDR2 ANQGSEA come from the germline V gene. The CDR3 is 15 residues long. The CDR3 here is CSVEVRFGSTDTQYF. The CDR3 nucleotides read TGCAGCGTTGAAGTACGCTTTGGGAGCACAGATACGCAGTATTTT.

The chain couples TRBV10-3 to TRBJ2-7, with 10 positions matching TRBD2. Germline V gives CDR1 ENHRY, CDR2 SYGVKD. V lost 4 bases and J lost 4; bases outside the gene matches: 10. The CDR3 spans 16 residues. CDR3 residues: CAISGERGGFSYEQYF. The DNA of the CDR3 is TGTGCCATCAGTGGGGAGCGGGGGGGCTTTTCATACGAGCAGTACTTC.

The V and J genes are TRBV20-1 and TRBJ1-1, with a weak D call TRBD1 (5 bases). The germline gives CDR1 DFQATT, CDR2 SNEGSKA (reference sequence). The CDR3 extends over 17 amino acids. V was pared by 0 bases and J by 1 base, with 18 bases between. CDR3 in DNA: TGCAGTGCTAGAGACGAGAGACAGTCACCAAAGAACACTGAAGCTTTCTTT. Protein: CSARDERQSPKNTEAFF.

The chain carries TRBV5-1 and TRBJ2-7; the match to TRBD2 covers 9 bases. In germline, CDR1 is SGHRS, CDR2 YFSETQ. The CDR3 loop spans 14 amino acids. V was pared by 3 bases and J by 3 bases, with 4 bases of the junction left unmatched. CDR3 in DNA: TGCGCCAGCAGCTACGATAGCGGGAGCTACGAGCAGTACTTC. It specifies CASSYDSGSYEQYF.

V gene TRBV12-3 or TRBV12-4 combines with J gene TRBJ2-1; unclear D gene. This CDR3 contains 14 residues. Deletions cut 5 bases from V and 9 bases from J, with 17 bases between. The CDR3 nucleotides read TGTGCCAGCAGTCCCTTGGCGATGCAGCCTGAGCAGTTCTTC. It is translated as CASSPLAMQPEQFF.

The chain couples TRBV4-1 to TRBJ1-2; 8 positions agree with TRBD1. CDR3 length equals 15 residues. Looked up from germline, CDR1 is MGHRA and CDR2 is YSYEKL. V was clipped by 5 bases and J by 5 bases; unmatched bases: 10. The CDR3 sequence: CASSAPGGTPYGYTF. CDR3 bases: TGCGCCAGCAGCGCTCCAGGGGGCACTCCTTATGGCTACACCTTC.

In its sample, this clonotype was seen a few times. The V gene is TRBV29-1, the J gene TRBJ2-7; no clear D gene. Germline V gene lookup returns CDR1 SQVTM and CDR2 ANQGSEA. This CDR3 contains 12 residues. The V end lost 3 bases, the J end lost 2 bases, and 8 bases lay between the germline ends. CDR3 coding DNA: TGCAGCGTTGAGGCAGACACCTACGAGCAGTACTTC. It specifies CSVEADTYEQYF.

The V call is TRBV20-1, the J call TRBJ2-1; D may match TRBD1 or TRBD2 (5 bases each). Germline assignment: CDR1 DFQATT and CDR2 SNEGSKA (reference sequence). This CDR3 has 13 residues. V was trimmed by 2 bases and J by 7 bases, leaving 12 bases between them. This CDR3 reads CSARRGTRNEQFF. The CDR3, as DNA: TGCAGTGCTAGACGAGGGACGCGTAATGAGCAGTTCTTC.

This clonotype has ten or more counts. The rearrangement uses TRBV6-1 and TRBJ1-5; D is unresolved. The germline V gene has CDR1 MNHNS and CDR2 SASEGT. With 8 bases removed from V and 0 bases from J, the gap between germline ends came to 14 bases. The CDR3 has 15 residues. The CDR3, as DNA: TGTGCCAGCGCCTTGATGGCATATAGCAATCAGCCCCAGCATTTT. It is translated as CASALMAYSNQPQHF.

The chain links TRBV20-1 to TRBJ2-7; possible D gene TRBD2, 6 bases. The CDR3 runs to 13 residues. The germline V gene has CDR1 DFQATT and CDR2 SNEGSKA (reference sequence). V lost 3 bases and J 6 bases, leaving 15 bases between the germline ends. The CDR3 region has the DNA TGCAGTGCTAGGTCGCCCTCCGGGGGCGAGCAGTACTTC. Protein sequence: CSARSPSGGEQYF.

The chain joins TRBV6-2 or TRBV6-3 to TRBJ2-4; D unclear. The CDR3 runs to 13 residues. Trimming shortened V by 6 bases and J by 0 bases, and 6 bases separated the two germline ends. Germline V gene lookup returns CDR1 MNHEY and CDR2 SVGEGT. The CDR3: CASRSLAKNIQYF. The CDR3 DNA follows: TGTGCCAGCAGAAGTTTAGCCAAAAACATTCAGTACTTC.

This clonotype turned up a few times. The V and J genes are TRBV12-3 or TRBV12-4 and TRBJ1-5; D not certain. CDR3 length: 14 residues. V was cut by 4 bases and J by 3 bases, with 10 bases left in between. CDR3 sequence reads: CASSWAGDNQPQHF. The CDR3 region has the DNA TGTGCCAGCAGTTGGGCAGGTGACAATCAGCCCCAGCATTTT.

This clonotype was seen a few times. The chain carries TRBV7-2 and TRBJ1-2; D not certain. Trimming removed 7 bases at V and 4 bases at J, with 10 bases between. This CDR3 contains 12 residues. The V gene's germline CDR1 is SGHTA and CDR2 FQGNSA. The CDR3 here is CASTNKGYGYTF. The CDR3 nucleotides are TGTGCCAGCACCAACAAGGGCTATGGCTACACCTTC.

In this sample, this clonotype turned up many times. The junction departs from the called germline gene at one end, perhaps through a read error. The chain has TRBV5-1 and TRBJ1-1; D is uncertain. The CDR3 is 13 residues long. Per germline, CDR1 SGHRS and CDR2 YFSETQ. Here the CDR3 reads CASRLDVNTEAFF. The CDR3, as DNA: TGCGCCAGCAGATTGGACGTGAACACTGAAGCTTTCTTT.

This clonotype has ten or more counts. The chain employs TRBV12-3 or TRBV12-4 and TRBJ2-4, with D perhaps TRBD2 (6 bases). The CDR3 runs to 12 residues. V was clipped by 7 bases and J by 8 bases, with 12 bases between them. The CDR3, as DNA: TGTGCCAGCACCCAACCGGGGGACATTCAGTACTTC. Its protein product is CASTQPGDIQYF.

CDR3 in amino acids: CSARRESNQPQHF. CDR3 nucleotides: TGCAGTGCTAGAAGGGAAAGCAATCAGCCCCAGCATTTT. The chain links TRBV20-1 to TRBJ1-5, with unresolved D. The CDR3 loop spans 13 amino acids. Trimming stripped 2 bases from V and 1 base from J, with 6 bases between. CDR1 DFQATT and CDR2 SNEGSKA come from the germline V gene (reference sequence).

This clonotype was seen at least ten times. This sequence joins TRBV20-1 and TRBJ1-1, with no clear D. The ends were cut back, 3 bases at V and 0 bases at J, with 8 bases in the middle. This CDR3 has 13 residues. The germline V gene encodes CDR1 DFQATT and CDR2 SNEGSKA (reference sequence). The CDR3 reads CSARSQVNTEAFF. In nucleotides, the CDR3 is TGCAGTGCTAGGTCGCAGGTGAACACTGAAGCTTTCTTT.

This rearrangement joins TRBV11-1 to TRBJ2-7; a possible D gene is TRBD1 (7 bases). CDR3 size: 20 residues. The germline gives CDR1 SGHAT, CDR2 FQDESV (reference sequence). Trimming took off 5 bases at V and 1 base at J, with 30 bases between the two ends. Here the CDR3 DNA reads TGTGCCAGCAGCCCGCCTATTCGACAGGGCCCCCGGGAGAGGTCCTACGAGCAGTACTTC. Its translation: CASSPPIRQGPRERSYEQYF.